This T cell receptor (beta chain) was profiled in a study of patients and donors after allogeneic stem cell transplantation. V was shortened by 5 bases and J by 5 bases, with 13 bases between the two germline ends. The CDR3 loop spans 14 amino acids. TCRdb called the RT-PCR reads again in MiXCR, with one record for every CDR3 protein. The sample lists 800,000 to 1,000,000 distinct CDR3 sequences; more than 15% were seen once. The sample taken for sequencing was blood, either unsorted or a sorted T cell fraction (not recorded which). The chain couples TRBV12-3 or TRBV12-4 to TRBJ2-1, with D possibly being TRBD2 (5 bases). This receptor was identified in a human donor who was either an allogeneic HSCT recipient or a stem cell or donor lymphocyte infusion donor (not recorded which). It is not recorded whose cells these are; they may come from a transplant donor. CDR3 bases: TGTGCCAGCAGTCACCTGGACTTAAACAATGAGCAGTTCTTC. Its translation is CASSHLDLNNEQFF.